Below, 13 T cell receptor beta chains from the same sample are listed, as sequenced in a study of T cells in localized non-small cell lung cancer. The table came from immunoSEQ multiplex PCR; TCRdb's copy has only in-frame clones and leaves some out. The table lists 26,000 or so clones, roughly nine tenths of them singletons, with over 12% in the top ten. The specimen comprised peripheral blood, sampled before any cancer treatment. These receptors originate from a female donor at least 60 years old with stage II squamous cell lung carcinoma.

The chain uses TRBV12-5 and TRBJ1-2; possibly TRBD1 for D (6 bases). V shed 8 bases and J shed 3 bases, with 10 bases lying between them. In germline, CDR1 is LGHNT, CDR2 FRNRAP. There are 12 residues in the CDR3. In DNA form, the CDR3 reads TGTGCTAGTAGGGGGGCGGACTATGGCTACACCTTC. It is translated as CASRGADYGYTF.

Comments on this clone: A junction boundary mismatches the germline segment, possibly from a read error. The chain employs TRBV7-2 and TRBJ2-1, with 8 bases matching TRBD2. This CDR3 has 12 amino acids. Per germline, CDR1 SGHTA and CDR2 FQGNSA. CDR3 sequence (DNA): TGTGCCAGCAGTGAGGAGGGACTAGTATCGATCTTC. It yields the protein CASSEEGLVSIF. Based on the CDR3 plus reference TRBV7-2 and TRBJ2-1, the full variable domain is GAGVSQSPSNKVTEKGKDVELRCDPISGHTALYWYRQSLGQGLEFLIYFQGNSAPDKSGLPSDRFSAERTGGSVSTLTIQRTQQEDSAVYLCASSEEGLVSIFGPGTRLTVL.

The CDR3: CASSAQGAKNIQYF. The CDR3, as DNA: TGTGCCAGCAGTGCTCAGGGGGCCAAAAACATTCAGTACTTC. The J gene is TRBJ2-4, the V gene TRBV2; the D gene is possibly TRBD1 (6 bases). Germline V gene sequence: CDR1 SNHLY, CDR2 FYNNEI. The CDR3 runs 14 residues. V shed 4 bases and J shed 1 base, with 8 bases lying between them.

The chain couples TRBV6-4 to TRBJ1-4, with D hard to call. The CDR3 covers 12 residues. In germline, CDR1 is MRHNA, CDR2 SNTAGT. V was shortened by 6 bases and J by 13 bases, with 15 bases between the two germline ends. The DNA for the CDR3 is TGTGCCAGCAGCCTATATTATGAGGGACTGTTTTTT. The encoded protein is CASSLYYEGLFF.

This clone was observed a single time. This chain connects TRBV2 to TRBJ1-5, with 7 bases aligning to TRBD1. V lost 8 bases, J lost 4 bases, and 8 bases stayed unmatched. The CDR3 has 14 amino acids. Germline CDR1 and CDR2: SNHLY and FYNNEI. CDR3 sequence (DNA): TGTGCCAGCGGGCCCGGACAGGTTAATCAGCCCCAGCATTTT. It codes for CASGPGQVNQPQHF.

J is TRBJ2-1 and V is TRBV19; 8 bases match TRBD2. Germline CDR1 and CDR2: LNHDA and SQIVND (reference sequence). Trimming removed 11 bases from V and 1 base from J; junction bases left unmatched: 7. This CDR3 contains 14 residues. For the CDR3, the DNA is TGTGCCTCCGCGCGGGAGGTATCCTACAATGAGCAGTTCTTC. Translated: CASAREVSYNEQFF.

The gene calls are TRBV20-1 and TRBJ1-2; D not certain. Looked up from germline, CDR1 is DFQATT and CDR2 is SNEGSKA (reference sequence). This CDR3 is 11 amino acids long. The ends were cut back, 1 base at V and 0 bases at J, with 0 bases in the middle. CDR3 sequence (DNA): TGCAGTGCTAGAGCTAACTATGGCTACACCTTC. Protein: CSARANYGYTF.

This clone was picked up a small number of times. The rearrangement joins TRBV19 to TRBJ1-3; 7 bases map to TRBD1. Trimming removed 3 bases from V and 3 bases from J; junction bases left unmatched: 2. CDR3 length: 14 residues. Germline CDR1 and CDR2: LNHDA and SQIVND (reference sequence). Here the CDR3 DNA reads TGTGCCAGTAGTATCGGGGACAGTGGAAACACCATATATTTT. Its translation: CASSIGDSGNTIYF.

V and J are TRBV6-5 and TRBJ1-6; TRBD1 aligns across 9 bases. V was pared by 6 bases and J by 12 bases, with 6 bases of the junction left unmatched. The CDR3 spans 13 residues. In germline, CDR1 is MNHEY, CDR2 SVGAGI. The CDR3 nucleotides are TGTGCCAGCAGGGACCCGACAGGGGGACCCCTCCACTTT. Translation: CASRDPTGGPLHF.

The rearrangement joins TRBV10-2 to TRBJ2-5; weak D call: TRBD1 (7 bases). The CDR3 runs to 13 residues. The germline gives CDR1 WSHSY, CDR2 SAAADI. V lost 4 bases, J lost 6 bases, and 12 bases lay in between. In nucleotides, the CDR3 is TGCGCCAGCAGTGTCCCAGGGGGGCAGACCCAGTACTTC. Translation: CASSVPGGQTQYF.

The chain has TRBV6-6 and TRBJ1-4, with D unresolved. The V end was cut by 6 bases, the J end by 8 bases, with 19 bases between. The CDR3 length is 15 residues. CDR1 is MNHNY and CDR2 is SVGAGI in the germline V gene (reference sequence). The CDR3 spells CASSRDSEASEKLFF. The CDR3 DNA reads as TGTGCCAGCAGCCGAGATTCAGAAGCGTCGGAAAAACTGTTTTTT.

This rearrangement joins TRBV10-3 to TRBJ1-2; 8 bases line up with TRBD1. The J segment lost 6 bases and the V segment lost 7 bases, leaving 7 bases of the junction unmatched. The V gene's germline CDR1 is ENHRY and CDR2 SYGVKD. CDR3 size: 13 residues. Here the CDR3 reads CAIKNQGADGYTF. The CDR3 DNA reads TGTGCCATCAAAAACCAGGGGGCTGATGGCTACACCTTC.

The J gene is TRBJ2-7, the V gene TRBV29-1, with D perhaps TRBD1 or TRBD2 (5 bases each). Germline V lookup: CDR1 SQVTM, CDR2 ANQGSEA. The CDR3 totals 13 residues. V gave up 5 bases and J gave up 2 bases, with 13 bases separating them. CDR3 nucleotide sequence: TGCAGCGTTCAAGGGACGGCCACCTACGAGCAGTACTTC. The encoded protein is CSVQGTATYEQYF.